This T cell receptor beta chain was sequenced in a study of T-cell memory formation after mild COVID-19. Across the whole study: The two donors had largely donor-specific TCR clusters. Study-level points and caveats: Contracting clones from day 15 to 85 showed balanced CD4/CD8; later expanders favored CD4+. Largely, contracting CD4+ clones fell within CM and EM, and contracting CD8+ clones within EMRA. Day 37-peaking second-wave clones had unconfirmed SARS-CoV-2 specificity.

This clonotype has only a few counts. The antigen remains unidentified. The CDR3 has 15 residues. The germline V gene encodes CDR1 SGHVS and CDR2 FNYEAQ. V was pared by 0 bases and J by 4 bases, with 10 bases between. TCRdb reprocessed the 5' RACE reads with MiXCR, giving one entry per CDR3 protein. The sample consists of about 430,000 distinct CDR3 sequences, roughly 24% of them appearing once. This chain uses TRBV7-6 with TRBJ1-3; tentative D call: TRBD1 (5 bases). This sequence was found in an adult woman who had mild COVID-19 (a few samples of this study predate the infection). Cell type and time point are not known. The sample comprised PBMCs or a T cell subset sorted from them (not recorded which). DNA for the CDR3: TGTGCCAGCAGCTTAGCGGCAGGGCTGGGAAACACCATATATTTT. Translating it yields CASSLAAGLGNTIYF. Together with reference TRBV7-6 and TRBJ1-3, the CDR3 gives the full variable domain: GAGVSQSPRYKVTKRGQDVALRCDPISGHVSLYWYRQALGQGPEFLTYFNYEAQQDKSGLPNDRFSAERPEGSISTLTIQRTEQRDSAMYRCASSLAAGLGNTIYFGEGSWLTVV.